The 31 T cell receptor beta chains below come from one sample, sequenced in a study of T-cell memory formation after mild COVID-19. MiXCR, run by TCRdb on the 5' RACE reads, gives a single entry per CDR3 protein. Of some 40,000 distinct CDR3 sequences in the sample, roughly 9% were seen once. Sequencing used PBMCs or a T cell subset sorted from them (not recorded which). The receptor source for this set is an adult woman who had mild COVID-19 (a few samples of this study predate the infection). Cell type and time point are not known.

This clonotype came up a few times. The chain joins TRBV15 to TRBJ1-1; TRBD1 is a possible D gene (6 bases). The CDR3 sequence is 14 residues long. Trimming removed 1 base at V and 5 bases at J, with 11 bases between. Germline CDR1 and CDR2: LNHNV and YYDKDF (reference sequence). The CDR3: CATSRVDRRTEAFF. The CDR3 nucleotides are TGTGCCACCAGCAGAGTAGACAGGCGGACTGAAGCTTTCTTT. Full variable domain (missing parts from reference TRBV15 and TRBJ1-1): DAMVIQNPRYQVTQFGKPVTLSCSQTLNHNVMYWYQQKSSQAPKLLFHYYDKDFNNEADTPDNFQSRRPNTSFCFLDIRSPGLGDTAMYLCATSRVDRRTEAFFGQGTRLTVV.

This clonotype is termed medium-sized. In DNA form, the CDR3 reads TGCAGTGCTAGTGCGGGGTTGGGCTCCTACGAGCAGTACTTC. It yields the protein CSASAGLGSYEQYF. V and J are TRBV20-1 and TRBJ2-7, with D tentatively TRBD2 (6 bases). Germline values: CDR1 DFQATT, CDR2 SNEGSKA (reference sequence). This CDR3 spans 14 amino acids. Trimming shortened V by 3 bases and J by 0 bases, and 12 bases separated the two germline ends.

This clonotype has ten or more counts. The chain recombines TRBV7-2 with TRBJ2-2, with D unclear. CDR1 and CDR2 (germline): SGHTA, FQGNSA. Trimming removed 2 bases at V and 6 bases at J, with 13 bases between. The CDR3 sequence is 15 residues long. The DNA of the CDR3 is TGTGCCAGCAGCTTAATAGCCCAGTTTGCCGGGGAGCTGTTTTTT. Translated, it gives CASSLIAQFAGELFF.

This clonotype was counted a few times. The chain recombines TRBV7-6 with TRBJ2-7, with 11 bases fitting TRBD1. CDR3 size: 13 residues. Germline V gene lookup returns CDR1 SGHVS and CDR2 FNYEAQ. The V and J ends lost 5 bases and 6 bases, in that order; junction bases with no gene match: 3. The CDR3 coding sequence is TGTGCCAGCAGCCAGGGGACAGGGGGCGAGCAGTACTTC. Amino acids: CASSQGTGGEQYF.

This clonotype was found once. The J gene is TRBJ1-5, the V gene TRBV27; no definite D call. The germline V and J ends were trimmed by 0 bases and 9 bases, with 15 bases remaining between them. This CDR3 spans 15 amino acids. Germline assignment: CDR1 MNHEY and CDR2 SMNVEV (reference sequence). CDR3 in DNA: TGTGCCAGCAGTTTATCTGGGATAGGTGATTGGCCCCAGCATTTT. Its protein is CASSLSGIGDWPQHF.

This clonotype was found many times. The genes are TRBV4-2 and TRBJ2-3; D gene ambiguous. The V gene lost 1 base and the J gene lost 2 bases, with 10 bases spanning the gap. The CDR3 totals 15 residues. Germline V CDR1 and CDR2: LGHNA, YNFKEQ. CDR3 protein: CASSQAVLPTDTQYF. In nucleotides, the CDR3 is TGTGCCAGCAGCCAAGCCGTCCTCCCCACAGATACGCAGTATTTT.

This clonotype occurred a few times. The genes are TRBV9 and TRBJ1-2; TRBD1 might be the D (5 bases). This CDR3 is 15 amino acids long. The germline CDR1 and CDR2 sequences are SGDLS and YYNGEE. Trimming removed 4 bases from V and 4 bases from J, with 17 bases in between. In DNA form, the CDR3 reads TGTGCCAGCAGCCCCGACAGCGCCTCCCTCTATGGCTACACCTTC. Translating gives CASSPDSASLYGYTF. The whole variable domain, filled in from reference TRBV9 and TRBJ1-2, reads DSGVTQTPKHLITATGQRVTLRCSPRSGDLSVYWYQQSLDQGLQFLIQYYNGEERAKGNILERFSAQQFPDLHSELNLSSLELGDSALYFCASSPDSASLYGYTFGSGTRLTVV.

This chain's CDR3 is CASSVDPGGSEQYF. The DNA for the CDR3 is TGTGCCAGCAGCGTAGATCCGGGGGGAAGCGAGCAGTACTTC. The chain uses TRBV9 and TRBJ2-7; TRBD2 aligns across 7 bases. CDR1 is SGDLS and CDR2 is YYNGEE in the germline V gene. CDR3 length: 14 amino acids. Unmatched junction bases numbered 6, after V lost 0 bases and J lost 6 bases.

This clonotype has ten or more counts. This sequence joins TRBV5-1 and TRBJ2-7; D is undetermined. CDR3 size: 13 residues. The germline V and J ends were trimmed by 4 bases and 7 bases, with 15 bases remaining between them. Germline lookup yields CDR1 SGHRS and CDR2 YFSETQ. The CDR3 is CASSTLRFGEQYF. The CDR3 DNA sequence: TGCGCCAGCAGCACCCTAAGGTTTGGAGAGCAGTACTTC.

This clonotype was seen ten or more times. The CDR3 is CASSPDFHEQFF. CDR3 coding DNA: TGCGCCAGCAGCCCGGACTTCCATGAGCAGTTCTTC. The chain couples TRBV5-1 to TRBJ2-1; the D gene is possibly TRBD2 (5 bases). CDR1 and CDR2 from the germline V gene are SGHRS and YFSETQ. CDR3 length: 12 residues. V lost 4 bases, J lost 8 bases, and 10 bases lay in between. The variable domain in full, completed from reference TRBV5-1 and TRBJ2-1, reads KAGVTQTPRYLIKTRGQQVTLSCSPISGHRSVSWYQQTPGQGLQFLFEYFSETQRNKGNFPGRFSGRQFSNSRSEMNVSTLELGDSALYLCASSPDFHEQFFGPGTRLTVL.

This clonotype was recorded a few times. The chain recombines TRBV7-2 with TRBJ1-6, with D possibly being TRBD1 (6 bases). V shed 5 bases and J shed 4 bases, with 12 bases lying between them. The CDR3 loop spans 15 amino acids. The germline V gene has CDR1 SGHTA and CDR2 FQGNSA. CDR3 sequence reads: CASSIRTVYNSPLHF. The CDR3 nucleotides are TGTGCCAGCAGCATTAGGACAGTTTATAATTCACCCCTCCACTTT.

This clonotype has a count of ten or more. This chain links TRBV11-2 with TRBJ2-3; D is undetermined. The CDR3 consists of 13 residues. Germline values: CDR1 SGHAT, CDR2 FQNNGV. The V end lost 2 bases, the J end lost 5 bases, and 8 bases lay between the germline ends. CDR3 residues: CASSLYQQDTQYF. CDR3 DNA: TGTGCCAGCAGCTTATATCAGCAAGATACGCAGTATTTT.

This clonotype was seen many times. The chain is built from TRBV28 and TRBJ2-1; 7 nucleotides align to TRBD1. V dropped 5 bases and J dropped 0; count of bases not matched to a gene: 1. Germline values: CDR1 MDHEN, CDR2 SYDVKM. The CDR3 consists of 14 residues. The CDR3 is CASSRDSSYNEQFF. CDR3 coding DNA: TGTGCCAGCAGTCGGGACAGCTCCTACAATGAGCAGTTCTTC. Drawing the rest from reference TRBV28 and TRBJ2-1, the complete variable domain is DVKVTQSSRYLVKRTGEKVFLECVQDMDHENMFWYRQDPGLGLRLIYFSYDVKMKEKGDIPEGYSVSREKKERFSLILESASTNQTSMYLCASSRDSSYNEQFFGPGTRLTVL.

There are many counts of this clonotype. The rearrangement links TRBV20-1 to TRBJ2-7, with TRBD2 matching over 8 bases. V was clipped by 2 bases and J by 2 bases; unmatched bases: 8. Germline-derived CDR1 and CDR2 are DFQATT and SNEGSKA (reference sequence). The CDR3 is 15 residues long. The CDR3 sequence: CSARSPGGPTYEQYF. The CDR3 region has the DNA TGCAGTGCTAGAAGCCCGGGGGGGCCCACCTACGAGCAGTACTTC.

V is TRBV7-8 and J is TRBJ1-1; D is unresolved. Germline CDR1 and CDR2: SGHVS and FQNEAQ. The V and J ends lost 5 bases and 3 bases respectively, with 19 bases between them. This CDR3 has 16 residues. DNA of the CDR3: TGTGCCAGCAGCCCAGTATATCCAGTTCGGTACACTGAAGCTTTCTTT. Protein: CASSPVYPVRYTEAFF.

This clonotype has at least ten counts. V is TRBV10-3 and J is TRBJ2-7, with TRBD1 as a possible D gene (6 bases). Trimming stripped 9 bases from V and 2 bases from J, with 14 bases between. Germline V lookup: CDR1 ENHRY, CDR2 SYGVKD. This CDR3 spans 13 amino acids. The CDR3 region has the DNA TGTGCCATAAGTAACAGGGACCCCTACGAGCAGTACTTC. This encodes CAISNRDPYEQYF.

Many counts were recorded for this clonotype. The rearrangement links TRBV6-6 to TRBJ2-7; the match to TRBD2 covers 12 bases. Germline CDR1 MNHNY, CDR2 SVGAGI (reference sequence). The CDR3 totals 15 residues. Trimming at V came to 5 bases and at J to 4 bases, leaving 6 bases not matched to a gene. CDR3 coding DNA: TGTGCCAGCAGTCCCCGGACTAGCGGGGCTTACGAGCAGTACTTC. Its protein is CASSPRTSGAYEQYF.

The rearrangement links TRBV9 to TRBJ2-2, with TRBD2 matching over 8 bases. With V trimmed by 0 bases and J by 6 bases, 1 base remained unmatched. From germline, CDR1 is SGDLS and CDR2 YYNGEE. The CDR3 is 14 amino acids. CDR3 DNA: TGTGCCAGCAGCGTAGACGGGGGGGCCGGGGAGCTGTTTTTT. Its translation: CASSVDGGAGELFF.

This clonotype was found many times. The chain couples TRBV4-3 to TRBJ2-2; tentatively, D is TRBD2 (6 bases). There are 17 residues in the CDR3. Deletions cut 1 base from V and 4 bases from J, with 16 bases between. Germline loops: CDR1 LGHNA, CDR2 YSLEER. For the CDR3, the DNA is TGCGCCAGCAGCCAAGGGCGCGGGAAAATAGGCACCGGGGAGCTGTTTTTT. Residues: CASSQGRGKIGTGELFF.

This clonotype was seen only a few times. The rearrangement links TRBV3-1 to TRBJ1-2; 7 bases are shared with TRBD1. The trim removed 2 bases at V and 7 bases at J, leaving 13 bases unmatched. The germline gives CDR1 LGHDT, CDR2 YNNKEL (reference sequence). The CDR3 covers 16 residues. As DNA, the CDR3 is TGTGCCAGCAGCCAAACGACAGGGTTCGTTCTAAGTGGCTACACCTTC. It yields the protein CASSQTTGFVLSGYTF.

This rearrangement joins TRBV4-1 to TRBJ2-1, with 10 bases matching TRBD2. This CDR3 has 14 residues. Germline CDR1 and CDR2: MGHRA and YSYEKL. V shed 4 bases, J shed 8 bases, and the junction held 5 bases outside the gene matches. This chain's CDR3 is CASSLQLAGHEQFF. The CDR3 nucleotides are TGCGCCAGCAGCCTCCAACTAGCGGGGCATGAGCAGTTCTTC.

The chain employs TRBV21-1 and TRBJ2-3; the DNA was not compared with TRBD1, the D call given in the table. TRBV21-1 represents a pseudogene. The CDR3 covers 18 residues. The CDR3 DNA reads TGTGCCAGCAGCAAGGGACAGTCTTCTAGTTGGGGCACAGATACGCAGTATTTT. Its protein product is CASSKGQSSSWGTDTQYF.

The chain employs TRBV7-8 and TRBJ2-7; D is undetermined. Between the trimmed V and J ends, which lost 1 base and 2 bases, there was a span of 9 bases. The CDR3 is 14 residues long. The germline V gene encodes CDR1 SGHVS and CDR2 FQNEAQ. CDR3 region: CASSLVGFTYEQYF. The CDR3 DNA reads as TGTGCCAGCAGCTTAGTCGGATTTACCTACGAGCAGTACTTC.

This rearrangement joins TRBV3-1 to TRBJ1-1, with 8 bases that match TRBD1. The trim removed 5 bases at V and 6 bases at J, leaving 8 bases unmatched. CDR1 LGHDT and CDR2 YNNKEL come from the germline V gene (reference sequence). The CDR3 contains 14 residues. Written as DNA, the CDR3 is TGTGCCAGCAGCTATTCGGACAGGGCGGCTGAAGCTTTCTTT. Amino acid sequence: CASSYSDRAAEAFF.

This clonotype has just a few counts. The CDR3 DNA reads as TGTGCCAGCAGTTCACCTCCCAGGGACAAATATGGCTACACCTTC. Its translation: CASSSPPRDKYGYTF. The rearrangement joins TRBV6-6 to TRBJ1-2; a weak D match, TRBD1 (6 bases). This CDR3 contains 15 residues. Trimming took 4 bases from V and 5 from J, leaving 17 bases between them. From germline, CDR1 is MNHNY and CDR2 SVGAGI (reference sequence).

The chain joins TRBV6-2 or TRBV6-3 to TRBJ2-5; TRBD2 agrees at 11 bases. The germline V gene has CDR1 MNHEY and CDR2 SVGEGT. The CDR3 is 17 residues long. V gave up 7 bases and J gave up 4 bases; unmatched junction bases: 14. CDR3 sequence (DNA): TGTGCCAGCATAAGAGTGACAGGCGGACTAGCGGGAGAGACCCAGTACTTC. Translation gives CASIRVTGGLAGETQYF.

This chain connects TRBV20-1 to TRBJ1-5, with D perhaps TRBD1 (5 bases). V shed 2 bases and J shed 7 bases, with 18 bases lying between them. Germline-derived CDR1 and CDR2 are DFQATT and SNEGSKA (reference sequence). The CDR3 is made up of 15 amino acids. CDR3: CSARWGPLRGQPQHF. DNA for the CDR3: TGCAGTGCTAGATGGGGACCCCTAAGGGGCCAGCCCCAGCATTTT.

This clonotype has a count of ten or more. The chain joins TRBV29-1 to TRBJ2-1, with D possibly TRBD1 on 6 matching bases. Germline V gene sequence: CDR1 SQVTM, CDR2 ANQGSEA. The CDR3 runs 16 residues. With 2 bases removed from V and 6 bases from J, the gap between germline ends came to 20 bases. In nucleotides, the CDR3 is TGCAGCGTTGAAATTTCCGGGGCAGGGGTTGGCAATGAGCAGTTCTTC. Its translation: CSVEISGAGVGNEQFF.

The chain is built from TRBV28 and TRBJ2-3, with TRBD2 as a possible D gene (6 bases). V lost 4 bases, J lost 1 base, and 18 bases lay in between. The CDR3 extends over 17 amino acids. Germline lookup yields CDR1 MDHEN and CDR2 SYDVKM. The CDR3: CASSSPRGLGGTDTQYF. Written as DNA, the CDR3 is TGTGCCAGCAGTTCCCCGCGGGGATTGGGGGGCACAGATACGCAGTATTTT.

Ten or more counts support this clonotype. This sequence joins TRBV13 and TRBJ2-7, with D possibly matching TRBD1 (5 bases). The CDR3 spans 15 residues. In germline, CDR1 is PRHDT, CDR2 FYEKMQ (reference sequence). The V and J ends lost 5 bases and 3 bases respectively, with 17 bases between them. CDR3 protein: CASSRTGAPGYEQYF. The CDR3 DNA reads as TGTGCCAGCAGCCGTACTGGGGCCCCCGGCTACGAGCAGTACTTC.

The DNA of the CDR3 is TGTGCCAGCATCGGCGGTATCAAGGGGCGAACTGAAGCTTTCTTT. Translated: CASIGGIKGRTEAFF. This rearrangement joins TRBV5-6 to TRBJ1-1, with D possibly matching TRBD1 (5 bases). The CDR3 consists of 15 residues. Germline CDR1 SGHDT, CDR2 YYEEEE. V was pared by 6 bases and J by 5 bases, with 20 bases between.